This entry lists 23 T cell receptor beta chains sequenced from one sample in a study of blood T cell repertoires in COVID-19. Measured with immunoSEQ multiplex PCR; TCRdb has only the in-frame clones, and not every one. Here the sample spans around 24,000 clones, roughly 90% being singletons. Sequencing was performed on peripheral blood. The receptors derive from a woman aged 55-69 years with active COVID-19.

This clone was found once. The CDR3 DNA is TGTGCCTGGAGTGTGGCGGGAGGGGTTAGAGCCCAGCATTTT. Its protein is CAWSVAGGVRAQHF. The chain is built from TRBV30 and TRBJ1-5; tentative D call: TRBD1 (5 bases). From germline, CDR1 is GTSNPN and CDR2 SVGIG (reference sequence). Trimming stripped 0 bases from V and 11 bases from J, with 17 bases between. The CDR3 has 14 amino acids. The full variable domain, completed using reference TRBV30 and TRBJ1-5, is SQTIHQWPATLVQPVGSPLSLECTVEGTSNPNLYWYRQAAGRGLQLLFYSVGIGQISSEVPQNLSASRPQDRQFILSSKKLLLSDSGFYLCAWSVAGGVRAQHFGDGTRLSIL.

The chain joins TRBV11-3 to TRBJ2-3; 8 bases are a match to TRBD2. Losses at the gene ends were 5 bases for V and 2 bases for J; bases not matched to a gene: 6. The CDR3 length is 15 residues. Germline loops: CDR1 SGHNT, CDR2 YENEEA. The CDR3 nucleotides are TGTGCCAGCAGCCATCGAGCGGGAGTCACAGATACGCAGTATTTT. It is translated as CASSHRAGVTDTQYF.

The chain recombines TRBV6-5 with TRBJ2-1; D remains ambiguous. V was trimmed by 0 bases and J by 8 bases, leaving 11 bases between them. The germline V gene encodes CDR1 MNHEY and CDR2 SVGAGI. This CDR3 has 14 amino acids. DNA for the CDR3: TGTGCCAGCAGTTACTCGTGGCTCAGCGATGAGCAGTTCTTC. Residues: CASSYSWLSDEQFF.

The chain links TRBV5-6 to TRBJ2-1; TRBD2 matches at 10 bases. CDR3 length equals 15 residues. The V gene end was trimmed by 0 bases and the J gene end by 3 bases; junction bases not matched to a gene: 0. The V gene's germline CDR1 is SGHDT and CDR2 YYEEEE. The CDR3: CASSLGLAGYNEQFF. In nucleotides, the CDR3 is TGTGCCAGCAGCTTGGGACTAGCGGGCTACAATGAGCAGTTCTTC.

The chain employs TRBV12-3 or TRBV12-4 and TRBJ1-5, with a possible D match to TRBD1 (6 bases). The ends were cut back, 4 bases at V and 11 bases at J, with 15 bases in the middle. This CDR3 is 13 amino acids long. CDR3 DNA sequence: TGTGCCAGCAGTTCAATCCCCGGGACAACCCAGCATTTT. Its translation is CASSSIPGTTQHF.

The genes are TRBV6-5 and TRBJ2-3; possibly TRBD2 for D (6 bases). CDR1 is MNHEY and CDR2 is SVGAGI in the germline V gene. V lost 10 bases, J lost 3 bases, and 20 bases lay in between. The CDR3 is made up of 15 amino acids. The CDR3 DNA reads TGTGCCATCCACGCGTCGGGAGTAGGGACAGATACGCAGTATTTT. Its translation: CAIHASGVGTDTQYF.

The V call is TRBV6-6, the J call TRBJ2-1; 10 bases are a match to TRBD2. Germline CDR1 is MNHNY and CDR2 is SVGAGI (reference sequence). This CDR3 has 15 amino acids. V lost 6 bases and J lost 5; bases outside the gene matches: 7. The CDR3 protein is CASRTSGLADNEQFF. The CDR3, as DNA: TGTGCCAGCAGGACATCCGGACTAGCGGACAATGAGCAGTTCTTC.

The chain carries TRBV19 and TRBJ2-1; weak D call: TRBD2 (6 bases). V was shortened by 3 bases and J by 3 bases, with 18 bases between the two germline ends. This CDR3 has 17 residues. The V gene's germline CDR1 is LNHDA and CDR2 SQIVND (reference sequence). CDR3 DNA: TGTGCCAGTAGTATTCGCCCTTGGGGGGAAAACTACAATGAGCAGTTCTTC. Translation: CASSIRPWGENYNEQFF.

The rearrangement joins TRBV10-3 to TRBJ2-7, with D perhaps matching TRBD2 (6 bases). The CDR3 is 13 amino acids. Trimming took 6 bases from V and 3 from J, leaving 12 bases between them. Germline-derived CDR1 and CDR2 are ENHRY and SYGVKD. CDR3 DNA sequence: TGTGCCATCAGGGGGGAAGCGGGCTACGAGCAGTACTTC. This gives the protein CAIRGEAGYEQYF.

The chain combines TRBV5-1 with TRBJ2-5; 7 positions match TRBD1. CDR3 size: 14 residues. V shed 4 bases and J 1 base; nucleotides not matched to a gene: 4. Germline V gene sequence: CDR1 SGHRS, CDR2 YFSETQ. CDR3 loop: CASSPGQPQETQYF. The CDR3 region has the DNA TGCGCCAGCAGCCCGGGACAGCCCCAAGAGACCCAGTACTTC. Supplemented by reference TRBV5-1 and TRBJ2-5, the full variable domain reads KAGVTQTPRYLIKTRGQQVTLSCSPISGHRSVSWYQQTPGQGLQFLFEYFSETQRNKGNFPGRFSGRQFSNSRSEMNVSTLELGDSALYLCASSPGQPQETQYFGPGTRLLVL.

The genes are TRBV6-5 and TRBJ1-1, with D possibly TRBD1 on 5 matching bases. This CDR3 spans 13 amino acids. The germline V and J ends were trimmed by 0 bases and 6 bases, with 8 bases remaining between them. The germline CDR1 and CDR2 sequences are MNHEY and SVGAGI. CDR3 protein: CASSYSPGPEAFF. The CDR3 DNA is TGTGCCAGCAGTTACTCGCCAGGGCCTGAAGCTTTCTTT.

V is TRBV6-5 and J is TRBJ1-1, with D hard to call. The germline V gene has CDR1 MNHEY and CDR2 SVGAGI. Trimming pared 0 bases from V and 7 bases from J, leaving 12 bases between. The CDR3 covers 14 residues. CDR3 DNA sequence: TGTGCCAGCAGTTACTCGGTCGGGTCGAGTGAAGCTTTCTTT. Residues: CASSYSVGSSEAFF.

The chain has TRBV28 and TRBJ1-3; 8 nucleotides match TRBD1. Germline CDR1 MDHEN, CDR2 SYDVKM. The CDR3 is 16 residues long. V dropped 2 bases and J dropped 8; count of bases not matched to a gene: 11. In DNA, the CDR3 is TGTGCCAGCAGTTTAATGGGGACAGGCCGATTTTACACCATATATTTT. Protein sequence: CASSLMGTGRFYTIYF.

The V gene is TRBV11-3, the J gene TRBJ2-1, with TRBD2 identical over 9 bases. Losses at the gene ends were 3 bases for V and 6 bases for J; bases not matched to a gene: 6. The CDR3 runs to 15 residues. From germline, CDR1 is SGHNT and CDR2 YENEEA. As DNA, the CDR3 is TGTGCCAGCAGCTTTAGACTAGCGGCCATCAATGAGCAGTTCTTC. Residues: CASSFRLAAINEQFF. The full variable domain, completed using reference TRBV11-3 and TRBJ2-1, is EAGVVQSPRYKIIEKKQPVAFWCNPISGHNTLYWYLQNLGQGPELLIRYENEEAVDDSQLPKDRFSAERLKGVDSTLKIQPAELGDSAVYLCASSFRLAAINEQFFGPGTRLTVL.

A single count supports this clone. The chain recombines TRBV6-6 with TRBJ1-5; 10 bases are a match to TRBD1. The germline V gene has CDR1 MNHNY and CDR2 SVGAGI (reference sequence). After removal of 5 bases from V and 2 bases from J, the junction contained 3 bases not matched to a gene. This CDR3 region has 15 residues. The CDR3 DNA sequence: TGTGCCAGCAGTACTGGACAGGGGGGCAATCAGCCCCAGCATTTT. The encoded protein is CASSTGQGGNQPQHF.

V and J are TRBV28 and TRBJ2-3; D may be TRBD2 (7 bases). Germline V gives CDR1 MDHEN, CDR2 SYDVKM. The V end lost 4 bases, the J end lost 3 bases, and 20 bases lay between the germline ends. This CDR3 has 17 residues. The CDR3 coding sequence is TGTGCCAGCAGTTGGTCCTGGGAGGGGGGGCGAACAGATACGCAGTATTTT. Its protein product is CASSWSWEGGRTDTQYF. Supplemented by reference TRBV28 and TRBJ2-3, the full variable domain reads DVKVTQSSRYLVKRTGEKVFLECVQDMDHENMFWYRQDPGLGLRLIYFSYDVKMKEKGDIPEGYSVSREKKERFSLILESASTNQTSMYLCASSWSWEGGRTDTQYFGPGTRLTVL.

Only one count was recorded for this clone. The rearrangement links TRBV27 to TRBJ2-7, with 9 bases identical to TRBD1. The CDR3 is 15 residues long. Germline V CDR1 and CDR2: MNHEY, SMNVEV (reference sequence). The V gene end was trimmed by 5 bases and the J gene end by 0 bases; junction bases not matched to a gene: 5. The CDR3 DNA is TGTGCCAGCAGTGGAACAGGGGGCCCCTCCTACGAGCAGTACTTC. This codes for CASSGTGGPSYEQYF.

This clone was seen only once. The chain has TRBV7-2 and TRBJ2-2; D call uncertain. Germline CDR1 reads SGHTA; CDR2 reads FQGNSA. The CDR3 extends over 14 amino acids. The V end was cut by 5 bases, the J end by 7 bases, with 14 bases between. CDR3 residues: CASSPFFAYGELFF. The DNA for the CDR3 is TGTGCCAGCAGCCCCTTTTTCGCGTACGGGGAGCTGTTTTTT.

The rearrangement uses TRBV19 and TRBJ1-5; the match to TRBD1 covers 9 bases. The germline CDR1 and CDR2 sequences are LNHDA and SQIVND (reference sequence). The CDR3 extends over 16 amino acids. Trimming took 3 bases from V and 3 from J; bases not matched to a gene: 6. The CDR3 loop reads CASSMEDRGANQPQHF. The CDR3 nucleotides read TGTGCCAGTAGTATGGAAGACAGGGGGGCCAATCAGCCCCAGCATTTT.

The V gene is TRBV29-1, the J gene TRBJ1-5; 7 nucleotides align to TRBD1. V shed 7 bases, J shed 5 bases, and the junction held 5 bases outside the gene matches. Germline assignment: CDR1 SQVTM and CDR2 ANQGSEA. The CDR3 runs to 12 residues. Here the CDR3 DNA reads TGCAGCGCGGCCCAGGGGGATCAGCCCCAGCATTTT. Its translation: CSAAQGDQPQHF.

This CDR3 reads CATSTSLGAGTSGRGSYNEQFF. The CDR3 DNA sequence: TGTGCCACCAGCACGAGCCTAGGAGCCGGGACTAGCGGGAGGGGCTCCTACAATGAGCAGTTCTTC. The chain uses TRBV15 and TRBJ2-1; 16 bases are a match to TRBD2. Germline lookup yields CDR1 LNHNV and CDR2 YYDKDF (reference sequence). With V trimmed by 4 bases and J by 0 bases, 15 bases remained unmatched. CDR3 size: 22 residues.

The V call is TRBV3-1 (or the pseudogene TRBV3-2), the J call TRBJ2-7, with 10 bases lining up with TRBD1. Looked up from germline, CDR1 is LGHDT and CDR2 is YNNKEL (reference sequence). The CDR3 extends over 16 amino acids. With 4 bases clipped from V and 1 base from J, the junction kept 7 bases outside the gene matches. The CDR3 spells CASSRTGQGGSYEQYF. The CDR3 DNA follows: TGTGCCAGCAGCCGAACAGGACAGGGGGGATCCTACGAGCAGTACTTC.

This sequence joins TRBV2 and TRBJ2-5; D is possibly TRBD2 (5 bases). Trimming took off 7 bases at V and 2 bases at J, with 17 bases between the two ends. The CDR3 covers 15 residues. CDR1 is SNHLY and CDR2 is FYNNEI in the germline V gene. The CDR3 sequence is CASTLGSSGQETQYF. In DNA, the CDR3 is TGTGCCAGCACTCTGGGGTCAAGCGGACAAGAGACCCAGTACTTC.